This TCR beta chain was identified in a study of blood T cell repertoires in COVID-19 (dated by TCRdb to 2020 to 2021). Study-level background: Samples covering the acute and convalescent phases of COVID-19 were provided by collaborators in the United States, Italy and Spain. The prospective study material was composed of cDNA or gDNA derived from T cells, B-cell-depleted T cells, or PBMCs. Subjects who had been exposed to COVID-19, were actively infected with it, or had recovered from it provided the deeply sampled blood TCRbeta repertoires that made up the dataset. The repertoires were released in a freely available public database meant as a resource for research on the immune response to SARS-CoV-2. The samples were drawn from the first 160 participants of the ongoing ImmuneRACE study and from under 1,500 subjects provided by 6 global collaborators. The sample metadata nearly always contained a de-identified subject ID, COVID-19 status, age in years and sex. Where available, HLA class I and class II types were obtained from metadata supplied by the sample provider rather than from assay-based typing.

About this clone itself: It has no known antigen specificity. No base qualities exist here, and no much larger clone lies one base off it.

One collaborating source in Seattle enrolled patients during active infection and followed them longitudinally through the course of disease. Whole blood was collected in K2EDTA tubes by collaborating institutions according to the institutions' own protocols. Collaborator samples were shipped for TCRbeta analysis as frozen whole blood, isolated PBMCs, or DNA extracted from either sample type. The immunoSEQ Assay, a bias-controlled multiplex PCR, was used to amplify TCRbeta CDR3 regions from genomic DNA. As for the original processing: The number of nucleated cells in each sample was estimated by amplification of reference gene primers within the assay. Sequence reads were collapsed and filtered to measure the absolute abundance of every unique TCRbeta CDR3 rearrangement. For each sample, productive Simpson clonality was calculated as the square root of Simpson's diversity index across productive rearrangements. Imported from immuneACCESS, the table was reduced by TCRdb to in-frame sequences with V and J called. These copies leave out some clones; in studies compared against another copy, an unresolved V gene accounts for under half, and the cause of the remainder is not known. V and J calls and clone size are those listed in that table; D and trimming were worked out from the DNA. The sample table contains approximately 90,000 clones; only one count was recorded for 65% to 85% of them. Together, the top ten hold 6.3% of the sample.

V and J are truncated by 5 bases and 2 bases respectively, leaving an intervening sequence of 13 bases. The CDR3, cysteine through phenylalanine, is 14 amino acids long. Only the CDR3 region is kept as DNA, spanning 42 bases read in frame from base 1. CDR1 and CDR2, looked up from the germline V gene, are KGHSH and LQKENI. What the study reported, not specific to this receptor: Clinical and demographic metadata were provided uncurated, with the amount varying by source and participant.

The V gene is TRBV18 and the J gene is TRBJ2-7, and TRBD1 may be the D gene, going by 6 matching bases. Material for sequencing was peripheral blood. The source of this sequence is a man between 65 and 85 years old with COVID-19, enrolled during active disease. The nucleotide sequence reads TGTGCCAGCTCAGACGGACAGCTACCCTACGAGCAGTACTTC. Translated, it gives CASSDGQLPYEQYF.